This T cell receptor beta chain was captured in a study of shared T cell receptors in the human thymus. The data were produced by immunoSEQ multiplex PCR, yet TCRdb's version contains in-frame clones alone and is incomplete. The profile shows approximately 400,000 clones, approximately 95% of them singletons. V shed 1 base, J shed 5 bases, and the junction held 2 bases outside the gene matches. The CDR3 length is 14 residues. Germline V gives CDR1 LGHNA, CDR2 YSLEER. The clonotype comes from a human donor. Sequencing was done on a sample of thymocytes. This chain links TRBV4-3 with TRBJ1-5; 7 nucleotides match TRBD1. CDR3 loop: CASSQGQGDQPQHF. CDR3 nucleotide sequence: TGCGCCAGCAGCCAAGGACAGGGCGATCAGCCCCAGCATTTT.